The clone carrying this T cell receptor (beta chain) has just a few counts. Its antigen is currently unknown. This entry belongs to a study of CD8+ T cells in alopecia areata. Findings of the study overall: Tofacitinib delivered significant drops in scalp clonality and in expanded CD8+ clones among the top 100.

Stated treatment: oral pan-JAK inhibitor, 5-10 mg twice daily. Cell sorting on a FACSAria was used to separate CD4+ and CD8+ T cells from the PBMCs. This CDR3 comprises 14 residues. Germline CDR1 is MNHEY and CDR2 is SMNVEV (reference sequence). Trimming took 4 bases from V and 4 from J; bases not matched to a gene: 6. After isolation, RNA underwent reverse transcription to generate cDNA as the sequencing template. Sequencing was performed with immunoSEQ multiplex PCR; in TCRdb, only in-frame clones are kept and a portion is missing. The data hold about 120,000 clones, with approximately 60% observed a single time.

The specimen comprised CD4+ T cells sorted from blood, sampled at week 4, from a patient treated with tofacitinib. This chain links TRBV27 with TRBJ2-5, with 7 positions matching TRBD1. The clonotype originates from a human donor with alopecia areata. The CDR3: CASSSTGWRETQYF. The CDR3 bases are TGTGCCAGCAGTTCGACAGGGTGGCGAGAGACCCAGTACTTC.